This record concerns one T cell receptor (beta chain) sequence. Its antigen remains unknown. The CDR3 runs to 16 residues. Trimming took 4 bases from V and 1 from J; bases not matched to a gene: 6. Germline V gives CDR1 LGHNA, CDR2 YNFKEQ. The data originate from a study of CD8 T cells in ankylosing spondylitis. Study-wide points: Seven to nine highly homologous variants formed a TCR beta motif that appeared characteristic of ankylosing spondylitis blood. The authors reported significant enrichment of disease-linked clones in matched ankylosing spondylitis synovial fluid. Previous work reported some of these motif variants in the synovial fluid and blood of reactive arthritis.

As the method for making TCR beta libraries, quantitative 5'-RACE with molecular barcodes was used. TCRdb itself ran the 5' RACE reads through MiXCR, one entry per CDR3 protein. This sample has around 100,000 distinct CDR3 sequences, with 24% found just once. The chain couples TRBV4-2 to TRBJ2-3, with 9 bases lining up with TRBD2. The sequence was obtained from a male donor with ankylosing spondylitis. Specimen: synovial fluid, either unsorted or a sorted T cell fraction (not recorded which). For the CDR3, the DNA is TGTGCCAGCAGCCCAATGACTAGCGGAGGCACAGATACGCAGTATTTT. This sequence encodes CASSPMTSGGTDTQYF.